Following are 24 T cell receptor beta chains from one sample sequenced in a study of control samples from healthy donors and cancer patients. Libraries were prepared by immunoSEQ multiplex PCR; TCRdb keeps only in-frame clonotypes and omits some of them. The sample consists of some 150,000 clones, roughly 89% of them appearing once. Specimen: blood. The receptors originated from a man aged 18 to 30 in good health.

This clone has a single count. The genes are TRBV12-3 or TRBV12-4 and TRBJ2-7; the match to TRBD1 covers 9 bases. The CDR3 contains 12 residues. V dropped 6 bases and J dropped 3; count of bases not matched to a gene: 0. The DNA of the CDR3 is TGTGCCAGCAGGGGACAGGGCTACGAGCAGTACTTC. Encoded protein: CASRGQGYEQYF.

The chain has TRBV7-3 and TRBJ2-3, with 10 bases that match TRBD2. V lost 5 bases to trimming and J lost 2 bases; unmatched junction nucleotides: 7. The V gene's germline CDR1 is SGHTA and CDR2 FQGTGA. The CDR3 extends over 16 amino acids. CDR3 nucleotide sequence: TGTGCCAGCAGCCCACGGACTAGCGGTTACACAGATACGCAGTATTTT. Its translation: CASSPRTSGYTDTQYF.

The CDR3 sequence is CASSLAGDGYTF. The CDR3 region has the DNA TGTGCCAGCAGCTTGGCAGGTGATGGCTACACCTTC. The chain uses TRBV5-6 and TRBJ1-2; D gene uncertain. From germline, CDR1 is SGHDT and CDR2 YYEEEE. The CDR3 runs 12 residues. V lost 0 bases and J lost 6, with 6 bases in between.

Only a few counts were recorded for this clone. The chain carries TRBV2 and TRBJ1-4; weak D call: TRBD1 (5 bases). Germline CDR1 is SNHLY and CDR2 is FYNNEI. CDR3 length equals 14 residues. Trimming shortened V by 5 bases and J by 7 bases, and 14 bases separated the two germline ends. The CDR3 reads CASSPGTVAEKLFF. For the CDR3, the DNA is TGTGCCAGCAGTCCCGGGACGGTGGCTGAAAAACTGTTTTTT. Variable domain in full (rest from reference TRBV2 and TRBJ1-4): EPEVTQTPSHQVTQMGQEVILRCVPISNHLYFYWYRQILGQKVEFLVSFYNNEISEKSEIFDDQFSVERPDGSNFTLKIRSTKLEDSAMYFCASSPGTVAEKLFFGSGTQLSVL.

This clone was seen only a few times. V is TRBV5-1 and J is TRBJ2-1; 12 positions agree with TRBD2. Germline lookup yields CDR1 SGHRS and CDR2 YFSETQ. The CDR3 is 18 residues long. The J segment lost 2 bases and the V segment lost 2 bases, leaving 8 bases of the junction unmatched. CDR3 loop: CASSFPSGGAHTYNEQFF. The CDR3 region has the DNA TGCGCCAGCAGCTTTCCTAGCGGGGGGGCCCACACCTACAATGAGCAGTTCTTC. Complete variable domain (other parts from reference TRBV5-1 and TRBJ2-1): KAGVTQTPRYLIKTRGQQVTLSCSPISGHRSVSWYQQTPGQGLQFLFEYFSETQRNKGNFPGRFSGRQFSNSRSEMNVSTLELGDSALYLCASSFPSGGAHTYNEQFFGPGTRLTVL.

The rearrangement uses TRBV7-2 and TRBJ2-1; TRBD2 matches at 7 bases. Trimming took 5 bases from V and 8 from J; bases not matched to a gene: 6. The CDR3 covers 13 residues. In germline, CDR1 is SGHTA, CDR2 FQGNSA. The CDR3 coding sequence is TGTGCCAGCAGCACCCGACTAGCCGATGAGCAGTTCTTC. Protein product: CASSTRLADEQFF.

The chain couples TRBV28 to TRBJ2-5; 8 positions match TRBD1. J lost 1 base, V lost 1 base, and 8 bases had no gene match. The CDR3 sequence is 17 residues long. In germline, CDR1 is MDHEN, CDR2 SYDVKM. The CDR3 coding sequence is TGTGCCAGCAGTTTATACAGGGGGTCTTCTGTCCAAGAGACCCAGTACTTC. The encoded protein is CASSLYRGSSVQETQYF.

The chain couples TRBV19 to TRBJ2-1; 9 bases fit TRBD2. CDR1 LNHDA and CDR2 SQIVND come from the germline V gene (reference sequence). The CDR3 extends over 16 amino acids. V dropped 9 bases and J dropped 6; count of bases not matched to a gene: 15. CDR3 coding DNA: TGTGCCAGCAAGCTTCAAGCGGGGGGATATGGCAATGAGCAGTTCTTC. It is translated as CASKLQAGGYGNEQFF. Based on the CDR3 plus reference TRBV19 and TRBJ2-1, the full variable domain is DGGITQSPKYLFRKEGQNVTLSCEQNLNHDAMYWYRQDPGQGLRLIYYSQIVNDFQKGDIAEGYSVSREKKESFPLTVTSAQKNPTAFYLCASKLQAGGYGNEQFFGPGTRLTVL.

The V and J genes are TRBV10-3 and TRBJ1-3; D unresolved. CDR1 is ENHRY and CDR2 is SYGVKD in the germline V gene. CDR3 length: 15 residues. The V end was cut by 0 bases, the J end by 4 bases, with 10 bases between. CDR3 DNA sequence: TGTGCCATCAGTGAGTCTGGTCAGGCGGGAAACACCATATATTTT. It encodes CAISESGQAGNTIYF.

This chain links TRBV7-3 with TRBJ2-2; D perhaps matches TRBD1 (6 bases). V lost 5 bases and J 8 bases, leaving 15 bases between the germline ends. The CDR3 is 14 amino acids. Germline-derived CDR1 and CDR2 are SGHTA and FQGTGA. The CDR3 loop reads CASSSKQGPGELFF. For the CDR3, the DNA is TGTGCCAGCAGCAGCAAACAGGGTCCGGGGGAGCTGTTTTTT. Full variable domain (remainder filled in from reference TRBV7-3 and TRBJ2-2): GAGVSQTPSNKVTEKGKYVELRCDPISGHTALYWYRQSLGQGPEFLIYFQGTGAADDSGLPNDRFFAVRPEGSVSTLKIQRTERGDSAVYLCASSSKQGPGELFFGEGSRLTVL.

This clone showed up just once. The CDR3, as DNA: TGTGCCAGCAGCTTAGTCTCAGGCGTTAACTATGGCTACACCTTC. Translation gives CASSLVSGVNYGYTF. J is TRBJ1-2 and V is TRBV7-9; D is unresolved. Between the trimmed V and J ends, which lost 1 base and 1 base, there was a span of 10 bases. This CDR3 has 15 residues. Germline V CDR1 and CDR2: SEHNR, FQNEAQ (reference sequence).

This chain uses TRBV7-2 with TRBJ2-2; a weak D match, TRBD2 (6 bases). Germline values: CDR1 SGHTA, CDR2 FQGNSA. V lost 4 bases, J lost 4 bases, and 16 bases lay in between. This CDR3 is built from 16 residues. CDR3 coding DNA: TGTGCCAGCAGCTCCCGTCGCGGGGATGCCACCGGGGAGCTGTTTTTT. It translates to CASSSRRGDATGELFF.

DNA for the CDR3: TGTGCCAGCAGTGAAGAAGTAACAGGGTTGTTTTTT. Its translation: CASSEEVTGLFF. This rearrangement joins TRBV2 to TRBJ1-4; D is perhaps TRBD1 (6 bases). CDR1 and CDR2 (germline): SNHLY, FYNNEI. Trimming left V 1 base short and J 15 bases short, with 12 bases between. The CDR3 length is 12 residues.

The rearrangement joins TRBV5-1 to TRBJ1-4; the D is unclear. CDR1 and CDR2 (germline): SGHRS, YFSETQ. The V end lost 0 bases, the J end lost 3 bases, and 6 bases lay between the germline ends. This CDR3 contains 14 residues. The CDR3 loop is CASSLASANEKLFF. Written as DNA, the CDR3 is TGCGCCAGCAGCTTGGCCTCGGCTAATGAAAAACTGTTTTTT.

The chain links TRBV6-1 to TRBJ1-1; possible D gene TRBD1, 6 bases. CDR3 length: 14 amino acids. Germline-derived CDR1 and CDR2 are MNHNS and SASEGT. Trimming shortened V by 3 bases and J by 1 base, and 9 bases separated the two germline ends. CDR3 DNA: TGTGCCAGCAGTGAGCCACAGGGGAACACTGAAGCTTTCTTT. This gives the protein CASSEPQGNTEAFF.

This chain links TRBV4-2 with TRBJ1-1, with 9 bases identical to TRBD1. V lost 4 bases to trimming and J lost 1 base; unmatched junction nucleotides: 13. The CDR3 spans 18 residues. CDR1 and CDR2 from the germline V gene are LGHNA and YNFKEQ. CDR3 sequence (DNA): TGTGCCAGCAGCCCGGAACAGGGGGCTACTTTGGGGAACACTGAAGCTTTCTTT. Protein: CASSPEQGATLGNTEAFF.

In its sample, this clone was seen a few times. The V call is TRBV6-1, the J call TRBJ1-5; D remains unclear. Germline V lookup: CDR1 MNHNS, CDR2 SASEGT. V gave up 0 bases and J gave up 5 bases, with 2 bases separating them. This CDR3 contains 12 residues. The CDR3 bases are TGTGCCAGCAGTGAAGCATATCAGCCCCAGCATTTT. Translated, it gives CASSEAYQPQHF.

This chain links TRBV6-5 with TRBJ1-1, with 7 bases matching TRBD1. This CDR3 contains 15 residues. Trimming at V came to 7 bases and at J to 4 bases, leaving 12 bases not matched to a gene. Germline V CDR1 and CDR2: MNHEY, SVGAGI. CDR3 in amino acids: CASMPLDRPFTEAFF. CDR3 DNA sequence: TGTGCCAGCATGCCCCTGGACAGGCCGTTCACTGAAGCTTTCTTT.

The rearrangement joins TRBV6-1 to TRBJ1-2, with D perhaps matching TRBD1 (5 bases). The ends were cut back, 3 bases at V and 8 bases at J, with 16 bases in the middle. This CDR3 has 14 residues. The germline V gene encodes CDR1 MNHNS and CDR2 SASEGT. DNA of the CDR3: TGTGCCAGCAGTGAGCGAAAAGGGGTCGGCGGCTACACCTTC. Its protein is CASSERKGVGGYTF.

The CDR3 DNA sequence: TGCGCCAGCAGCCAAGCAGAGGGACAGCCCCCTGGTGGCTACACCTTC. It codes for CASSQAEGQPPGGYTF. This sequence joins TRBV4-1 and TRBJ1-2; 7 nucleotides align to TRBD1. This CDR3 has 16 residues. The germline CDR1 and CDR2 sequences are MGHRA and YSYEKL. Losses at the gene ends were 1 base for V and 7 bases for J; bases not matched to a gene: 12.

The chain recombines TRBV6-5 with TRBJ1-5, with 8 bases matching TRBD1. With 6 bases clipped from V and 4 bases from J, the junction kept 8 bases outside the gene matches. Germline lookup yields CDR1 MNHEY and CDR2 SVGAGI. The CDR3 has 15 amino acids. The CDR3 DNA is TGTGCCAGCAGCGAGACAGGGGCTGTTAATCAGCCCCAGCATTTT. Translating it yields CASSETGAVNQPQHF.

This chain uses TRBV3-1 (or the pseudogene TRBV3-2) with TRBJ2-4; D gene ambiguous. Trimming shortened V by 5 bases and J by 0 bases, and 14 bases separated the two germline ends. Germline V gene data show CDR1 as LGHDT and CDR2 as YNNKEL (reference sequence). The CDR3 is 16 amino acids. CDR3 protein: CASSWYSTLAKNIQYF. DNA for the CDR3: TGTGCCAGCAGCTGGTATTCGACATTAGCCAAAAACATTCAGTACTTC.

V and J are TRBV29-1 and TRBJ2-2, with 7 bases lining up with TRBD2. The CDR3 runs 14 residues. Germline trimming cut 6 bases from V and 2 bases from J; bases unmatched to any gene: 6. CDR1 SQVTM and CDR2 ANQGSEA come from the germline V gene. CDR3 bases: TGCAGCGTGATTCGGGGGGTTAACACCGGGGAGCTGTTTTTT. It translates to CSVIRGVNTGELFF.

This chain connects TRBV4-1 to TRBJ1-4; D gene ambiguous. This CDR3 spans 12 amino acids. The germline V gene encodes CDR1 MGHRA and CDR2 YSYEKL. The V end lost 4 bases, the J end lost 8 bases, and 8 bases lay between the germline ends. In DNA form, the CDR3 reads TGCGCCAGCAGCCCCCGAGGGGAAAAACTGTTTTTT. It codes for CASSPRGEKLFF.